This record looks at one T cell receptor beta chain sequence and its context. The antigen remains undetermined. These data are taken from a study of T cells after posttransplantation cyclophosphamide. Controls had myeloablative marrow grafts with methotrexate and calcineurin inhibitor, sampled at 1 year. V was clipped by 0 bases and J by 4 bases; unmatched bases: 7. Per the germline V gene, CDR1 is SGHTA and CDR2 is FQGTGA. This CDR3 region has 17 residues. Study outcomes and limitations: TRB clonality was highly associated with recipient CMV seropositivity and reactivation. TRB overlap between skin or GI tissue T cells and blood was limited.

The assay was immunoSEQ multiplex PCR, and TCRdb's table has in-frame clones only and misses some. Of more than 20,000 clones in the sample, roughly nine tenths were seen once. This clonotype was obtained from a female patient between 30 and 39 years old who received an allogeneic stem cell transplant from an unrelated donor, was CMV-positive, and had acute and chronic GVHD. Part of the T cells may come from the graft donor. The chain combines TRBV7-3 with TRBJ2-2; 8 nucleotides agree with TRBD1. The material was PBMCs, obtained around 390 days after allogeneic stem cell transplant with calcineurin inhibitor and methotrexate. The DNA for the CDR3 is TGTGCCAGCAGCTTAACAGGCGGACAGGGCGCCACCGGGGAGCTGTTTTTT. It yields the protein CASSLTGGQGATGELFF.